What follows are 12 T cell receptor beta chains derived from one specimen sequenced in a study of blood T cell repertoires in COVID-19 (dated by TCRdb to about 2020). The protocol used for the library was the immunoSEQ multiplex PCR assay. This is the immuneACCESS table as TCRdb keeps it, with only in-frame sequences that have V and J called. A part of the clones is gone; compared with another copy, unresolved V genes explain less than half, and the rest is unexplained. This sample is represented by 400,000 to 550,000 clones; 70% to 90% of them were singletons. Jointly, the top ten make up around 1.8% of the sample. Sequences were obtained from PBMCs or T cells enriched from blood (not recorded which). Receptor source: a woman between 18 and 29 years old with acute COVID-19.

The DNA of the CDR3 is TGTGCCAGCAGTGCGGGAGGGCCTTTCTCCGGGGAGCTGTTTTTT. It yields the protein CASSAGGPFSGELFF. The gene calls are TRBV9 and TRBJ2-2; TRBD2 agrees at 9 bases. This CDR3 has 15 amino acids. CDR1 is SGDLS and CDR2 is YYNGEE in the germline V gene. V shed 5 bases and J 6 bases; nucleotides not matched to a gene: 8.

The rearrangement joins TRBV2 to TRBJ1-1; D possibly corresponds to TRBD1 (5 bases). This CDR3 comprises 11 residues. The germline V and J ends were trimmed by 5 bases and 5 bases, with 6 bases remaining between them. The germline gives CDR1 SNHLY, CDR2 FYNNEI. For the CDR3, the DNA is TGTGCCAGCAGTTCAGGGACTGAAGCTTTCTTT. Translated, it gives CASSSGTEAFF.

This sequence joins TRBV19 and TRBJ1-5; 8 bases agree with TRBD1. J was trimmed by 2 bases and V by 9 bases; bases with no gene match: 12. CDR3 length: 16 residues. Germline V gives CDR1 LNHDA, CDR2 SQIVND (reference sequence). CDR3: CASRLQGGRGNQPQHF. CDR3 coding DNA: TGTGCCAGCCGGCTACAGGGGGGTCGGGGCAATCAGCCCCAGCATTTT. The full variable domain, completed using reference TRBV19 and TRBJ1-5, is DGGITQSPKYLFRKEGQNVTLSCEQNLNHDAMYWYRQDPGQGLRLIYYSQIVNDFQKGDIAEGYSVSREKKESFPLTVTSAQKNPTAFYLCASRLQGGRGNQPQHFGDGTRLSIL.

V and J are TRBV18 and TRBJ2-1; TRBD2 agrees at 8 bases. V shed 3 bases, J shed 0 bases, and the junction held 7 bases outside the gene matches. This CDR3 region has 17 residues. The germline gives CDR1 KGHSH, CDR2 LQKENI. The DNA for the CDR3 is TGTGCCAGCTCACCTTTCGCGGGGGGCAGCTCCTACAATGAGCAGTTCTTC. Protein product: CASSPFAGGSSYNEQFF.

The rearrangement links TRBV2 to TRBJ2-1; maybe TRBD2 (5 bases). The ends were cut back, 7 bases at V and 4 bases at J, with 14 bases in the middle. The length of the CDR3 is 14 residues. The germline gives CDR1 SNHLY, CDR2 FYNNEI. The CDR3 loop is CASNQRTPYNEQFF. CDR3 DNA sequence: TGTGCCAGCAACCAGCGGACCCCTTACAATGAGCAGTTCTTC.

The sample holds one count of this clone. The CDR3 DNA follows: TGTGCCAGCGGAGCAGGGCTCCAAGAGACCCAGTACTTC. Amino acid sequence: CASGAGLQETQYF. This chain links TRBV28 with TRBJ2-5; weak D call: TRBD1 (5 bases). The CDR3 consists of 13 residues. CDR1 MDHEN and CDR2 SYDVKM come from the germline V gene. Deletions cut 8 bases from V and 1 base from J, with 11 bases between.

The V call is TRBV30, the J call TRBJ1-5, with 9 bases matching TRBD1. V dropped 0 bases and J dropped 4; count of bases not matched to a gene: 4. Looked up from germline, CDR1 is GTSNPN and CDR2 is SVGIG (reference sequence). The CDR3 totals 15 residues. This CDR3 is CAWSVGTGRNQPQHF. DNA for the CDR3: TGTGCCTGGAGTGTTGGGACAGGGAGAAATCAGCCCCAGCATTTT.

The chain links TRBV28 to TRBJ1-2; D not resolved. CDR1 is MDHEN and CDR2 is SYDVKM in the germline V gene. Trimming removed 5 bases at V and 4 bases at J, with 17 bases between. This CDR3 is 15 amino acids long. The CDR3 region is CASSTTPDRSYGYTF. CDR3 DNA: TGTGCCAGCAGTACCACCCCCGATAGGAGCTATGGCTACACCTTC.

This clone was observed a few times. The rearrangement uses TRBV9 and TRBJ2-2, with 7 positions matching TRBD2. The CDR3 contains 14 residues. V trimming: 0 bases; J trimming: 4 bases; junction bases outside the gene matches: 0. Germline CDR1 SGDLS, CDR2 YYNGEE. CDR3 region: CASSVGGGTGELFF. For the CDR3, the DNA is TGTGCCAGCAGCGTAGGGGGGGGCACCGGGGAGCTGTTTTTT.

The J gene is TRBJ2-1, the V gene TRBV10-3; 7 nucleotides line up with TRBD2. The CDR3 runs 16 residues. The trim removed 5 bases at V and 1 base at J, leaving 8 bases unmatched. The germline V gene encodes CDR1 ENHRY and CDR2 SYGVKD. The CDR3 region has the DNA TGTGCCATCAGTAAAGTTAGCGGGCGTTCCTACAATGAGCAGTTCTTC. Amino acid sequence: CAISKVSGRSYNEQFF.

This sequence joins TRBV13 and TRBJ1-4; TRBD1 matches 10 bases. V trimming: 4 bases; J trimming: 7 bases; junction bases outside the gene matches: 12. Germline lookup yields CDR1 PRHDT and CDR2 FYEKMQ (reference sequence). This CDR3 contains 17 residues. The CDR3 DNA sequence: TGTGCCAGCAGCTCGCGTATTCGTGGGACAGGGGTTGAAAAACTGTTTTTT. This sequence encodes CASSSRIRGTGVEKLFF.

This clone appeared a few times. The rearrangement joins TRBV7-2 to TRBJ1-3; no definite D call. Trimming left V 5 bases short and J 1 base short, with 12 bases between. CDR3 size: 15 residues. Germline CDR1 is SGHTA and CDR2 is FQGNSA. CDR3 nucleotide sequence: TGTGCCAGCAGCCTAGGTACATCTTCTGGAAACACCATATATTTT. Its protein product is CASSLGTSSGNTIYF.